This T cell receptor beta chain is from a study of spatial heterogeneity in lung cancer. This clonotype was detected ten times or more. Antigen unknown. Germline V lookup: CDR1 SNHLY, CDR2 FYNNEI. The CDR3 loop spans 15 amino acids. V shed 6 bases and J 4 bases; nucleotides not matched to a gene: 8. Findings of the study overall: Nonsynonymous mutations, ubiquitous and regional, were tracked respectively by counts of ubiquitous and regional expanded TCRs. Tumors with more nonsynonymous mutations had more expanded intratumoral alpha and beta TCRs. Alpha and beta chain coverage of tumor T cells was estimated at about 7.6% and 13%, respectively.

Time point specified: sample taken at primary tumor resection. TCRdb itself ran the 5' RACE reads through MiXCR, one entry per CDR3 protein. The table lists about 8,100 distinct CDR3 sequences, over 5% of them singletons, with about 24% in the top ten. The sequence derives from a male donor with early-stage non-small cell lung cancer. Sequenced material: lung tumor tissue, taken at surgery. The chain joins TRBV2 to TRBJ2-1, with TRBD2 matching over 8 bases. CDR3 amino acids: CASSEREPIYNEQFF. The CDR3 DNA follows: TGTGCCAGCAGCGAGCGGGAGCCTATTTACAATGAGCAGTTCTTC.